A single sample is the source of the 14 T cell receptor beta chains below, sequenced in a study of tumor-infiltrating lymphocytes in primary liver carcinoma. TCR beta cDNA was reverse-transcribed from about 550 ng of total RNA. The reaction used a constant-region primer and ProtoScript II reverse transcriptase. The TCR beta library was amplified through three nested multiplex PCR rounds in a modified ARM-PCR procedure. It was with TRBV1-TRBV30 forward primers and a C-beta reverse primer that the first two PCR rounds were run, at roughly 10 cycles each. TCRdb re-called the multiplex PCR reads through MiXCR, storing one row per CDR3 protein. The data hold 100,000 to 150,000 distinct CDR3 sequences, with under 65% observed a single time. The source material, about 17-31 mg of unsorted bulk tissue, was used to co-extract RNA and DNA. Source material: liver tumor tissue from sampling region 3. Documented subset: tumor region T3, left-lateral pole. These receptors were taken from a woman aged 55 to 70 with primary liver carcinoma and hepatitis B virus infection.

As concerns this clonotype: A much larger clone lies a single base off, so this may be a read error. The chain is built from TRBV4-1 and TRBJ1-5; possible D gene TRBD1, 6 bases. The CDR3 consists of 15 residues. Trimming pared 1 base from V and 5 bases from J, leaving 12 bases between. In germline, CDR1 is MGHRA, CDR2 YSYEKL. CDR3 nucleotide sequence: TGCGCCAGCAGCCAAGGGAGGGGGGGGTATCAGCCCCAGCATTTT. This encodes CASSQGRGGYQPQHF.

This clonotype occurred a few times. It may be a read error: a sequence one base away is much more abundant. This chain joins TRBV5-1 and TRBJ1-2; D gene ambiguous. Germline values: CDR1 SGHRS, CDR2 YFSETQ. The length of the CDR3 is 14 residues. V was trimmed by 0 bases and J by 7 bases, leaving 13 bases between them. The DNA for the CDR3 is TGCGCCAGCAGCTTGGCTGGCAGGATGCGTGGCTACACCTTC. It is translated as CASSLAGRMRGYTF.

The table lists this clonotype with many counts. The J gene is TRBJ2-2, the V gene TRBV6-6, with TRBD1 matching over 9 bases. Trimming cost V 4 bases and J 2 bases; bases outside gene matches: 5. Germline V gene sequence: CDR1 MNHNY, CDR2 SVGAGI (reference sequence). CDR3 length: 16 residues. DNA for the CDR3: TGTGCCAGCAGTTTACAGGGGGCGGGTAACACCGGGGAGCTGTTTTTT. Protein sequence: CASSLQGAGNTGELFF.

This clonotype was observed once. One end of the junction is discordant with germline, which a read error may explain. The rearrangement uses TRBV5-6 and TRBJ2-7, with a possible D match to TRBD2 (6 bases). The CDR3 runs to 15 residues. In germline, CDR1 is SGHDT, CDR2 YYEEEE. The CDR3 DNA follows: TGTACCAGCAGCTCTGCCGGATTATCTCCGCGGGACCAGTACTTC. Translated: CTSSSAGLSPRDQYF. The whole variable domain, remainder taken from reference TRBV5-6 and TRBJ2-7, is DAGVTQSPTHLIKTRGQQVTLRCSPKSGHDTVSWYQQALGQGPQFIFQYYEEEERQRGNFPDRFSGHQFPNYSSELNVNALLLGDSALYLCTSSSAGLSPRDQYFGPGTRLTVT.

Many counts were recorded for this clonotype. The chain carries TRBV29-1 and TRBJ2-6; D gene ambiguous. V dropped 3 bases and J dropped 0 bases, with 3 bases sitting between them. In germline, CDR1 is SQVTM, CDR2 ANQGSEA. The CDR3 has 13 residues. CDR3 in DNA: TGCAGCGTTGATAGCTCTGGGGCCAACGTCCTGACTTTC. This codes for CSVDSSGANVLTF.

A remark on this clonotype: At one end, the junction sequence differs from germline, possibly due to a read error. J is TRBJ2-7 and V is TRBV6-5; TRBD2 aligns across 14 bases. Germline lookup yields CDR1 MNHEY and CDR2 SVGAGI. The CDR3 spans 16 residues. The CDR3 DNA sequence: TGTGCCAGCAGTGACCAGGGACTAGCGGGAGCTGGCGAGCGGTACTTC. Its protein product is CASSDQGLAGAGERYF.

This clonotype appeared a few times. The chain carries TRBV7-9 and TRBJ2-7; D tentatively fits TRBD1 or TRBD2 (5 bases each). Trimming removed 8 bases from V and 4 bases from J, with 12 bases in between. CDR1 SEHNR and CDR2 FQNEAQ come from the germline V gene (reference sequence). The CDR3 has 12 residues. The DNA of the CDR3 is TGTGCCAGCCGGGACGAGGGATACGAGCAGTACTTC. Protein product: CASRDEGYEQYF.

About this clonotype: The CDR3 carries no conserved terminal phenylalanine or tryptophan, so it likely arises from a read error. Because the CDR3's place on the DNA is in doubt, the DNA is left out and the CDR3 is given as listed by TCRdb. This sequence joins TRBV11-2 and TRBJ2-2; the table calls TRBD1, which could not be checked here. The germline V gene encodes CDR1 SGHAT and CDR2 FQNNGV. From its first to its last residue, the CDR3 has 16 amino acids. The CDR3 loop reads CASSRATGGNAGELFS.

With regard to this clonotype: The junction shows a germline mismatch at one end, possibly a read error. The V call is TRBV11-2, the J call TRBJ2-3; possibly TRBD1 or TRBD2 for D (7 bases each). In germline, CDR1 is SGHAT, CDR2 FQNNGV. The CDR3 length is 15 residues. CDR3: CASSIGGGSIDTQYF. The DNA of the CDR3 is TGTGCCAGCAGCATAGGGGGCGGGAGCATAGATACGCAGTATTTT.

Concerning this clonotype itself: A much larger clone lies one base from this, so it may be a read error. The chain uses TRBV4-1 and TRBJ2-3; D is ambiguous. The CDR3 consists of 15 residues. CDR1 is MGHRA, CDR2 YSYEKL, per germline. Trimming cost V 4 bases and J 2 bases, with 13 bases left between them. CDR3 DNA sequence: TGCGCCAGCAGCCTGGCCCATCGCAACACAGATACGCAGTATTTT. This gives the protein CASSLAHRNTDTQYF.

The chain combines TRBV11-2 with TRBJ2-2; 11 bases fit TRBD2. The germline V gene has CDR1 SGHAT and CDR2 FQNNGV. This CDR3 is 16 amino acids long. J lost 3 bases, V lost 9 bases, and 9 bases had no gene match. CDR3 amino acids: CASGSGLAEYTGELFF. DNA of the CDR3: TGTGCCAGTGGCTCGGGACTAGCGGAGTACACCGGGGAGCTGTTTTTT.

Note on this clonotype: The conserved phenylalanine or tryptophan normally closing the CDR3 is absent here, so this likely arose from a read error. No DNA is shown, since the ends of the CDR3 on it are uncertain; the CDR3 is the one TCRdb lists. The CDR3 reads CSVGAGGNINEQLL. V usage is TRBV29-1 and J usage is TRBJ2-1; the table's D call TRBD2 went unverified against the DNA. The V gene's germline CDR1 is SQVTM and CDR2 ANQGSEA. The CDR3 is 14 residues long, counting both termini.

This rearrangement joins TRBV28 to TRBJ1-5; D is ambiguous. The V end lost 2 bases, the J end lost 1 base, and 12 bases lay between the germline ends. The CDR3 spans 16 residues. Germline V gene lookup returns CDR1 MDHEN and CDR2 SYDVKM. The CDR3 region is CASSLPRAGSNQPQHF. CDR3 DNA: TGTGCCAGCAGTTTACCCCGCGCAGGAAGCAATCAGCCCCAGCATTTT. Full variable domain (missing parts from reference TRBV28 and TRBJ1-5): DVKVTQSSRYLVKRTGEKVFLECVQDMDHENMFWYRQDPGLGLRLIYFSYDVKMKEKGDIPEGYSVSREKKERFSLILESASTNQTSMYLCASSLPRAGSNQPQHFGDGTRLSIL.

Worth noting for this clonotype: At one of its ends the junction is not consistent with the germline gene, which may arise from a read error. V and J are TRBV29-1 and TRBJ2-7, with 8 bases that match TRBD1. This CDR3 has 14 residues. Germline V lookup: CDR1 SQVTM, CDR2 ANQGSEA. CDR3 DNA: TGTAGCATAAGACTTGGGACAGGCTCCTACGAGCAGTACTTC. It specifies CSIRLGTGSYEQYF.